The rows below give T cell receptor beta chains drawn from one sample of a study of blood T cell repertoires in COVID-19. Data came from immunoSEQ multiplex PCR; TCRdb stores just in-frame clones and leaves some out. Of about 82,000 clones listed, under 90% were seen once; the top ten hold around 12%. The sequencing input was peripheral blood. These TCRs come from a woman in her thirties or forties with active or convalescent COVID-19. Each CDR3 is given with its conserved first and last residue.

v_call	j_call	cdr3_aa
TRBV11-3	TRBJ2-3	CASSLQRRTGVADTQYF
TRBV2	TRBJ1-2	CAEEGAGAYGYTF
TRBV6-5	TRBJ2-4	CASSLTHVAKNIQYF
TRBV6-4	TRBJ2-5	CASSDSNLRGDQETQYF
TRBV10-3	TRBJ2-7	CAISESRGGLPAYEQYF
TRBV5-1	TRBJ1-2	CASSLGLIYGYTF
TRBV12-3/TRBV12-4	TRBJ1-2	CASSFGTSSGYTF
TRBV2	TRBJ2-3	CASSISGGFTDTQYF
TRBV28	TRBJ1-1	CASRGGPNTEAFF
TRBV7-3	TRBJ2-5	CASSRGEGETQYF
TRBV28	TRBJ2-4	CASHSLAKNIQYF
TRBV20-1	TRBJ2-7	CSASPKFYEQYF
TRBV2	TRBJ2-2	CASSEVGPAGATGELFF
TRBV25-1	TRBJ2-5	CASSGAGSETQYF
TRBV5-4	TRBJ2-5	CASSQGRGPGLAETQYF
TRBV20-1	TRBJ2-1	CSASTSGSGAYNEQFF
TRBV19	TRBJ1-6	CASSARQGALGSYNSPLHF
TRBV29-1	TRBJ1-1	CSAVGGAFSLTTEAFF
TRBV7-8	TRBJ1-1	CASSLGQGWNTEAFF
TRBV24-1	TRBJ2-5	CATESGSQETQYF
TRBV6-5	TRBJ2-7	CASSSLAGGSSYEQYF
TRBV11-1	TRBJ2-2	CASSLALGLTGELFF
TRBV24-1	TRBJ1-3	CATSDPDRGNTIYF
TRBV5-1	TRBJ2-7	CASSLDGFYEQYF
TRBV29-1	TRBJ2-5	CSFRGPQETQYF
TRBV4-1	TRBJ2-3	CASSQGLAGRASTDTQYF
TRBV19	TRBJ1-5	CASSMTGNSNQPQHF
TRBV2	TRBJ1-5	CASSFRQGEGQPQHF
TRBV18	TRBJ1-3	CAGRQWSSGNTIYF
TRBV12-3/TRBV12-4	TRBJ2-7	CASSFRDRGEQYF
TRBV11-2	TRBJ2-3	CASRLAMNTDTQYF
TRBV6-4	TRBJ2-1	CASSEREYYNEQFF
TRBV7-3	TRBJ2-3	CASSSGGSTDTQYF
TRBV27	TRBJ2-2	CASSLFRINTGELFF
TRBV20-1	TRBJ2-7	CSVGQAYEQYF
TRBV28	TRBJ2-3	CASSSLLAGHTDTQYF
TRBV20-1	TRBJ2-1	CSAHDIEQFF
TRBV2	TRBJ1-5	CASSGGGGEPQHF
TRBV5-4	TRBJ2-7	CASSLERVMEQYF
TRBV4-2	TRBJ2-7	CASSPRTSPAYEQYF
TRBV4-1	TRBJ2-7	CASAGGSISYEQYF
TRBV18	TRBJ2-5	CASSPAGQGLGETQYF
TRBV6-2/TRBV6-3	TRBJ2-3	CASSSQGNTQYF
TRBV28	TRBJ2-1	CASSSPLVWSNEQFF
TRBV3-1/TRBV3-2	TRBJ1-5	CASSQGGTGNQPQHF
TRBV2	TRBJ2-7	CASRTSGGTYEQYF
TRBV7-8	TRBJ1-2	CASSSGQAANYGYTF
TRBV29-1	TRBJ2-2	CSVTGGGELFF
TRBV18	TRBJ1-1	CASSKDRGWVGDTEAFF
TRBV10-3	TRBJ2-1	CATSRGLAGYNEQFF
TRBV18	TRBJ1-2	CASSPGRGVYGYTF
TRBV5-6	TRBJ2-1	CASSPRLAVYNEQFF
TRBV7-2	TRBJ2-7	CASSQSTGSNEQYF
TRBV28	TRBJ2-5	CASKVSAEETQYF